The 30 T cell receptor beta chains given below trace back to one sample, sequenced in a study of post-analysis software for immune sequencing data (dated by TCRdb to between 2014 and 2017). No antigen has been assigned to these receptors. What the authors observed across the whole study: Patients showed significantly higher frequencies than controls for about five TRBV segments, among them TRBV5-6, TRBV5-1 and TRBV20-1.

The library relied on PCR. Data came from an Illumina HiSeq 2500. Unique molecular identifiers were incorporated into TCR beta cDNA libraries to reduce PCR and sequencing biases. TCRdb handled the public reads itself, with Q25 trimming in fastp and clone calling in MiXCR, and kept productive beta chains. Rows are unified per CDR3 protein, each entry keeping the most common DNA and genes. The sample yields roughly 570,000 distinct CDR3 sequences; around 34% were counted once. The top ten hold approximately 6% of the sample. The sequencing input was blood. The receptors originated from a girl aged 2-17 years with multiple sclerosis.

The chain carries TRBV11-2 and TRBJ1-1, with no clear D. The CDR3 length is 15 residues. Germline V gene sequence: CDR1 SGHAT, CDR2 FQNNGV. The V and J ends lost 6 bases and 1 base respectively, with 15 bases between them. Written as DNA, the CDR3 is TGTGCCAGCAGTCAAATCTTGGGGAAGAACACTGAAGCTTTCTTT. Protein product: CASSQILGKNTEAFF.

The rearrangement links TRBV5-6 to TRBJ2-1; maybe TRBD1 (6 bases). The ends were cut back, 0 bases at V and 8 bases at J, with 15 bases in the middle. Germline V lookup: CDR1 SGHDT, CDR2 YYEEEE. The CDR3 length is 15 residues. The CDR3 spells CASSLVQGLGDEQFF. The CDR3 nucleotides read TGTGCCAGCAGCTTGGTACAGGGCCTAGGTGATGAGCAGTTCTTC.

This clonotype occurred once. The chain couples TRBV7-2 to TRBJ2-2, with 7 bases that match TRBD1. The CDR3 covers 14 residues. Looked up from germline, CDR1 is SGHTA and CDR2 is FQGNSA. V shed 6 bases and J 3 bases; nucleotides not matched to a gene: 4. The CDR3 spells CASRRQGHTGELFF. CDR3 coding DNA: TGTGCCAGCAGGAGACAGGGCCACACCGGGGAGCTGTTTTTT. Full variable domain (outside the CDR3, taken from reference TRBV7-2 and TRBJ2-2): GAGVSQSPSNKVTEKGKDVELRCDPISGHTALYWYRQSLGQGLEFLIYFQGNSAPDKSGLPSDRFSAERTGGSVSTLTIQRTQQEDSAVYLCASRRQGHTGELFFGEGSRLTVL.

The chain uses TRBV6-6 and TRBJ2-3; TRBD2 matches 9 bases. Germline trimming cut 11 bases from V and 2 bases from J; bases unmatched to any gene: 8. Germline assignment: CDR1 MNHNY and CDR2 SVGAGI (reference sequence). This CDR3 is built from 14 residues. The CDR3 DNA sequence: TGTGCCTGTTCGGCGGGGGGGATCACAGATACGCAGTATTTT. It specifies CACSAGGITDTQYF.

This clonotype was seen ten or more times. The chain couples TRBV11-1 to TRBJ1-2; D ambiguous. Trimming took off 6 bases at V and 7 bases at J, with 12 bases between the two ends. CDR3 size: 12 residues. Germline V gene lookup returns CDR1 SGHAT and CDR2 FQDESV (reference sequence). The CDR3 spells CASSTTGGGYTF. In DNA, the CDR3 is TGTGCCAGCAGTACTACTGGTGGTGGCTACACCTTC.

This clonotype was detected a few times. The V call is TRBV15, the J call TRBJ2-3; no firm D call. Germline CDR1 LNHNV, CDR2 YYDKDF (reference sequence). V was cut by 5 bases and J by 0 bases, with 12 bases left in between. CDR3 size: 15 residues. This chain's CDR3 is CATSSTPDSTDTQYF. CDR3 DNA sequence: TGTGCCACCAGCTCTACCCCGGACAGCACAGATACGCAGTATTTT.

This clonotype has a handful of counts. This sequence joins TRBV29-1 and TRBJ1-2; D not resolved. The germline V gene has CDR1 SQVTM and CDR2 ANQGSEA. V shed 1 base and J shed 0 bases, with 15 bases lying between them. CDR3 size: 16 residues. CDR3 sequence: CSVEGRESISNYGYTF. CDR3 nucleotides: TGCAGCGTTGAAGGCCGGGAGTCGATCTCTAACTATGGCTACACCTTC.

DNA for the CDR3: TGCGCCAGCAGCTTGGCTCGGGACAAGAACACTGAAGCTTTCTTT. Translation gives CASSLARDKNTEAFF. The gene calls are TRBV5-1 and TRBJ1-1; a possible D gene is TRBD1 (6 bases). The CDR3 loop spans 15 amino acids. V lost 0 bases and J 1 base, leaving 10 bases between the germline ends. Germline V gene sequence: CDR1 SGHRS, CDR2 YFSETQ.

This clonotype has a handful of counts. CDR3 protein: CASSLQGARNYGYTF. The CDR3, as DNA: TGTGCCAGCAGCTTACAGGGGGCGCGTAACTATGGCTACACCTTC. The chain links TRBV5-8 to TRBJ1-2; 9 bases agree with TRBD1. The CDR3 is 15 amino acids. V shed 2 bases and J 1 base; nucleotides not matched to a gene: 3. CDR1 SGHTS and CDR2 YDEGEE come from the germline V gene.

The DNA of the CDR3 is TGTGCCAGCAGTTACAGCCCGGGGGGCACTGAAGCTTTCTTT. Residues: CASSYSPGGTEAFF. The chain links TRBV6-5 to TRBJ1-1; a possible D gene is TRBD1 (5 bases). This CDR3 region has 14 residues. The germline V gene encodes CDR1 MNHEY and CDR2 SVGAGI. V was clipped by 2 bases and J by 4 bases, with 11 bases between them.

This clonotype occurred a few times. The V call is TRBV5-1, the J call TRBJ2-1; unclear D gene. Trimming cost V 1 base and J 5 bases, with 16 bases left between them. The CDR3 contains 16 residues. The V gene's germline CDR1 is SGHRS and CDR2 YFSETQ. Here the CDR3 reads CASSLSGPQSHNEQFF. The CDR3 nucleotides read TGCGCCAGCAGCTTGTCCGGACCTCAGAGCCACAATGAGCAGTTCTTC.

The V call is TRBV28, the J call TRBJ2-3; D is possibly TRBD1 (6 bases). Trimming pared 7 bases from V and 4 bases from J, leaving 18 bases between. The CDR3 sequence is 15 residues long. CDR1 and CDR2 from the germline V gene are MDHEN and SYDVKM. The CDR3: CASTDTGYRPDTQYF. As DNA, the CDR3 is TGTGCCAGCACCGACACAGGGTACCGCCCAGATACGCAGTATTTT.

This clonotype turned up a few times. CDR3 DNA: TGTGCCAGCAGTCCCGGGCCCTATGGCTACACCTTC. This sequence encodes CASSPGPYGYTF. The chain uses TRBV12-3 or TRBV12-4 and TRBJ1-2; D unresolved. Trimming cost V 5 bases and J 4 bases, with 8 bases left between them. The CDR3 has 12 amino acids.

The table lists this clonotype with a few counts. One end of the junction does not line up with germline, which may come from a read error. The rearrangement uses TRBV3-1 and TRBJ2-5; D remains ambiguous. The CDR3 covers 11 residues. Germline values: CDR1 LGHDT, CDR2 YNNKEL (reference sequence). CDR3 sequence (DNA): TGTGCCAGCAACCAAACGGTTTCCCAGTACTTC. Protein: CASNQTVSQYF.

The chain has TRBV5-1 and TRBJ2-5, with a weak D call TRBD2 (6 bases). With 3 bases removed from V and 10 bases from J, the gap between germline ends came to 10 bases. CDR1 and CDR2 (germline): SGHRS, YFSETQ. The CDR3 extends over 11 amino acids. CDR3 sequence reads: CASSWGTHQYF. CDR3 DNA sequence: TGCGCCAGCAGCTGGGGGACTCACCAGTACTTC.

The V call is TRBV20-1, the J call TRBJ2-5; TRBD1 aligns across 7 bases. Losses at the gene ends were 1 base for V and 1 base for J; bases not matched to a gene: 9. This CDR3 has 16 amino acids. Germline CDR1 DFQATT, CDR2 SNEGSKA (reference sequence). CDR3 residues: CSARGPGGLGQETQYF. CDR3 sequence (DNA): TGCAGTGCTAGAGGCCCAGGGGGTTTGGGCCAAGAGACCCAGTACTTC.

This chain links TRBV5-1 with TRBJ2-3; tentatively, D is TRBD1 (6 bases). This CDR3 is 14 amino acids long. V lost 9 bases and J 1 base, leaving 15 bases between the germline ends. CDR1 SGHRS and CDR2 YFSETQ come from the germline V gene. CDR3 DNA: TGCGCCACCCAGGAAGGGGGAGGCACAGATACGCAGTATTTT. Its translation is CATQEGGGTDTQYF.

The V and J genes are TRBV19 and TRBJ2-1, with D unresolved. Trimming removed 6 bases from V and 6 bases from J, with 12 bases in between. This CDR3 comprises 13 residues. Germline-derived CDR1 and CDR2 are LNHDA and SQIVND (reference sequence). The CDR3 spells CASSTFRGNEQFF. The CDR3 nucleotides are TGTGCCAGTAGCACATTTCGAGGCAATGAGCAGTTCTTC.

The chain carries TRBV5-1 and TRBJ2-5, with 8 nucleotides matching TRBD2. The CDR3 spans 15 residues. Unmatched junction bases numbered 10, after V lost 6 bases and J lost 3 bases. The germline V gene has CDR1 SGHRS and CDR2 YFSETQ. CDR3 protein: CASIPNSGAEETQYF. The CDR3 DNA follows: TGCGCCAGCATCCCAAATAGCGGGGCCGAAGAGACCCAGTACTTC.

The chain combines TRBV10-1 with TRBJ2-1, with 12 nucleotides matching TRBD2. The ends lost 8 bases at V and 8 bases at J; junction bases unmatched: 4. Germline V CDR1 and CDR2: WNHNN, SYGVQD (reference sequence). The length of the CDR3 is 13 residues. CDR3 protein: CASASGGAHEQFF. CDR3 nucleotides: TGCGCCAGCGCTAGCGGGGGGGCGCATGAGCAGTTCTTC.

V is TRBV6-2 or TRBV6-3 and J is TRBJ2-1, with 8 bases fitting TRBD2. Looked up from germline, CDR1 is MNHEY and CDR2 is SVGEGT. V was pared by 7 bases and J by 0 bases, with 14 bases of the junction left unmatched. The CDR3 length is 18 residues. The CDR3 protein is CASTPIGAGGISYNEQFF. In nucleotides, the CDR3 is TGTGCCAGCACCCCGATAGGTGCGGGGGGCATCTCCTACAATGAGCAGTTCTTC.

This clonotype came up many times. The chain carries TRBV7-2 and TRBJ2-7; 8 nucleotides match TRBD2. The junction had 13 bases not matched to a gene; V was cut back by 5 bases and J by 7 bases. The CDR3 sequence is 15 residues long. Germline V gene lookup returns CDR1 SGHTA and CDR2 FQGNSA. The DNA of the CDR3 is TGTGCCAGCAGCCCAAAGCGGGGGCAGCCTAGGGAGCAGTACTTC. The encoded protein is CASSPKRGQPREQYF.

This chain connects TRBV7-2 to TRBJ2-1, with TRBD2 matching 15 bases. Germline CDR1 SGHTA, CDR2 FQGNSA. Losses at the gene ends were 5 bases for V and 4 bases for J; bases not matched to a gene: 9. The CDR3 is made up of 18 amino acids. The CDR3 sequence: CASSLRTSGGAWYNEQFF. The CDR3 DNA reads TGTGCCAGCAGCCTAAGGACTAGCGGGGGGGCCTGGTACAATGAGCAGTTCTTC.

This chain joins TRBV7-8 and TRBJ2-6; 9 positions match TRBD1. The CDR3 is 19 residues long. Germline values: CDR1 SGHVS, CDR2 FQNEAQ. The V and J ends lost 0 bases and 1 base, in that order; junction bases with no gene match: 7. The CDR3 is CASSLATGGVGSGANVLTF. The CDR3 nucleotides are TGTGCCAGCAGCTTAGCCACAGGGGGCGTGGGATCTGGGGCCAACGTCCTGACTTTC.

The chain combines TRBV4-1 with TRBJ2-7; perhaps TRBD2 as D (5 bases). With 4 bases removed from V and 2 bases from J, the gap between germline ends came to 15 bases. The CDR3 contains 15 residues. The germline CDR1 and CDR2 sequences are MGHRA and YSYEKL. DNA of the CDR3: TGCGCCAGCAGCCTGGGTTTCGACGGGACCTACGAGCAGTACTTC. Encoded protein: CASSLGFDGTYEQYF.

In this sample, this clonotype turned up a few times. The chain combines TRBV12-3 or TRBV12-4 with TRBJ1-5, with 8 bases identical to TRBD1. Losses at the gene ends were 3 bases for V and 2 bases for J; bases not matched to a gene: 3. The CDR3 has 15 residues. The CDR3 nucleotides are TGTGCCAGCAGTTTTGACAGGGGTGGCAATCAGCCCCAGCATTTT. As protein: CASSFDRGGNQPQHF.

The chain combines TRBV9 with TRBJ2-3; maybe TRBD2 (5 bases). Germline V CDR1 and CDR2: SGDLS, YYNGEE. Trimming shortened V by 0 bases and J by 5 bases, and 13 bases separated the two germline ends. The CDR3 has 15 residues. The CDR3 DNA follows: TGTGCCAGCAGCGTAGTGGGTAGCGTCGGAGATACGCAGTATTTT. This encodes CASSVVGSVGDTQYF. The full variable domain, completed using reference TRBV9 and TRBJ2-3, is DSGVTQTPKHLITATGQRVTLRCSPRSGDLSVYWYQQSLDQGLQFLIQYYNGEERAKGNILERFSAQQFPDLHSELNLSSLELGDSALYFCASSVVGSVGDTQYFGPGTRLTVL.

The chain couples TRBV4-1 to TRBJ1-5; tentatively, D is TRBD1 (6 bases). Germline V gives CDR1 MGHRA, CDR2 YSYEKL. The CDR3 extends over 16 amino acids. Trimming removed 1 base from V and 7 bases from J, with 17 bases in between. The CDR3 loop reads CASSQGGGARGQPQHF. For the CDR3, the DNA is TGCGCCAGCAGCCAAGGAGGGGGGGCGAGAGGGCAGCCCCAGCATTTT.

The chain links TRBV18 to TRBJ2-1; perhaps TRBD2 as D (6 bases). CDR1 is KGHSH, CDR2 LQKENI, per germline. The CDR3 has 16 residues. V was clipped by 0 bases and J by 4 bases, with 13 bases between them. The CDR3 sequence: CASSPPLRGVYNEQFF. For the CDR3, the DNA is TGTGCCAGCTCACCACCGTTGCGGGGAGTTTACAATGAGCAGTTCTTC.

The chain carries TRBV5-1 and TRBJ1-4; D is possibly TRBD1 (5 bases). V gave up 4 bases and J gave up 8 bases, with 9 bases separating them. The germline CDR1 and CDR2 sequences are SGHRS and YFSETQ. CDR3 length: 12 residues. This CDR3 is CASSPGPEKLFF. The CDR3 DNA follows: TGCGCCAGCAGCCCGGGGCCGGAAAAACTGTTTTTT.